This T cell receptor beta chain was sequenced during a study of cytomegalovirus exposure and HLA in healthy donors. The PCR was carried out with 60 Vbeta primers and 13 Jbeta primers. Data came from immunoSEQ multiplex PCR; TCRdb stores just in-frame clones and leaves some out. The profile shows around 150,000 clones, about 79% of them singletons. V lost 6 bases and J lost 6; bases outside the gene matches: 6. The germline V gene encodes CDR1 LNHDA and CDR2 SQIVND (reference sequence). This CDR3 comprises 13 residues. Input material: PBMCs. The receptor's source is a woman aged 50 to 60 in good health and CMV-seropositive. This sequence joins TRBV19 and TRBJ2-7, with 9 bases aligning to TRBD2. CDR3 nucleotide sequence: TGTGCCAGTAGCCCAGCGGGGGGAGGCGAGCAGTACTTC. It codes for CASSPAGGGEQYF.